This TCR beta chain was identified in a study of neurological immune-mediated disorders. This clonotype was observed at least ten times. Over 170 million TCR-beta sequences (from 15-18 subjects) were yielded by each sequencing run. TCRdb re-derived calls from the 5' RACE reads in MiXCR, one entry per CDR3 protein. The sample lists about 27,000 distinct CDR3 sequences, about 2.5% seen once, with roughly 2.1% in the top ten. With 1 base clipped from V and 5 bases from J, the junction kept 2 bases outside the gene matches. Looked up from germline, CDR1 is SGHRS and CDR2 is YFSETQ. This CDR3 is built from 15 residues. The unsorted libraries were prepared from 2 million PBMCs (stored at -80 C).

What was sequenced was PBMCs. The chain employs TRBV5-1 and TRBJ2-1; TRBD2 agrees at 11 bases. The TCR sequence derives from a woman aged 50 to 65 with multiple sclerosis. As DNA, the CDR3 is TGCGCCAGCAGCTTGTCACTAGCGGGGGACAATGAGCAGTTCTTC. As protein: CASSLSLAGDNEQFF.